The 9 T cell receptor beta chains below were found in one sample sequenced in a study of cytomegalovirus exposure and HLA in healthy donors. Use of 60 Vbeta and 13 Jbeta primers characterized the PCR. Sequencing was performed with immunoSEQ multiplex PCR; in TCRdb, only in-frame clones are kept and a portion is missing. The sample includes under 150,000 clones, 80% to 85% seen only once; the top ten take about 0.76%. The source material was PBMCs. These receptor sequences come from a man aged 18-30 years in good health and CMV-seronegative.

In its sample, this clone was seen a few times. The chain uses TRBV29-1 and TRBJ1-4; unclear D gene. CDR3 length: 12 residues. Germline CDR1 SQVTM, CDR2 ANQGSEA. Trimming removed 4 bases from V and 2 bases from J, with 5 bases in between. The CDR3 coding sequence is TGCAGCGTTGTAGTTACTAATGAAAAACTGTTTTTT. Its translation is CSVVVTNEKLFF.

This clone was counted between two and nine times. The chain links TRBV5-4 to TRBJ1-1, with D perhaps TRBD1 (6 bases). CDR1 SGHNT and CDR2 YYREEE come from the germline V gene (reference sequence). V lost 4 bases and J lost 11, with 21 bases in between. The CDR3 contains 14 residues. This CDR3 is CASSPRGAREGAFF. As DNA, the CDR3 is TGTGCCAGCAGCCCCCGGGGGGCCCGGGAAGGGGCTTTCTTT.

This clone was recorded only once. The CDR3 DNA sequence: TGTGCCATCAGTGTGCCGGGACAGGGTTTCTACGAGCAGTACTTC. This gives the protein CAISVPGQGFYEQYF. V gene TRBV10-3 combines with J gene TRBJ2-7; 9 nucleotides agree with TRBD1. The germline CDR1 and CDR2 sequences are ENHRY and SYGVKD. The CDR3 loop spans 15 amino acids. Losses at the gene ends were 4 bases for V and 3 bases for J; bases not matched to a gene: 7.

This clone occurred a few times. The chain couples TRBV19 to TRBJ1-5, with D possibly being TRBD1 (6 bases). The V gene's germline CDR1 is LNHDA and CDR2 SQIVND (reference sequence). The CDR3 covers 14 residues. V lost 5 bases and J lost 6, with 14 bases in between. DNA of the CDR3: TGTGCCAGTAGTGAACAGGGTTCGGCTCAGCCCCAGCATTTT. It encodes CASSEQGSAQPQHF.

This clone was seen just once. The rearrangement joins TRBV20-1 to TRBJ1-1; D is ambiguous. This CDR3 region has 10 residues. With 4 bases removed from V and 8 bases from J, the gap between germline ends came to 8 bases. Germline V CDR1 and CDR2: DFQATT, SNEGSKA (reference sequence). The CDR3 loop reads CSAITEEAFF. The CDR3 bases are TGCAGTGCTATTACAGAAGAAGCTTTCTTT.

In DNA, the CDR3 is TGCAGCGTGACTATGGGGGGTACTGGAAACACCATATATTTT. It specifies CSVTMGGTGNTIYF. The chain couples TRBV29-1 to TRBJ1-3, with a tentative D call TRBD1 (5 bases). The germline V gene has CDR1 SQVTM and CDR2 ANQGSEA. CDR3 length: 14 residues. V lost 6 bases and J 2 bases, leaving 14 bases between the germline ends.

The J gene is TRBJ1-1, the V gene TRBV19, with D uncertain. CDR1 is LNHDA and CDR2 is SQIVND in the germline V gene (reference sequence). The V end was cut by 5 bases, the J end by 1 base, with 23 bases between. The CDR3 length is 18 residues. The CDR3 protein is CASSATVGSFGRNTEAFF. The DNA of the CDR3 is TGTGCCAGTAGTGCCACAGTCGGGAGCTTTGGGAGGAACACTGAAGCTTTCTTT.

The CDR3 DNA reads TGTGCCAGCTCACCCGAGAGCTACGAGCAGTACTTC. It translates to CASSPESYEQYF. The J gene is TRBJ2-7, the V gene TRBV18, with D uncertain. V was shortened by 3 bases and J by 3 bases, with 6 bases between the two germline ends. The length of the CDR3 is 12 residues. Germline lookup yields CDR1 KGHSH and CDR2 LQKENI. The full variable domain, its missing parts supplied by reference TRBV18 and TRBJ2-7, is NAGVMQNPRHLVRRRGQEARLRCSPMKGHSHVYWYRQLPEEGLKFMVYLQKENIIDESGMPKERFSAEFPKEGPSILRIQQVVRGDSAAYFCASSPESYEQYFGPGTRLTVT.

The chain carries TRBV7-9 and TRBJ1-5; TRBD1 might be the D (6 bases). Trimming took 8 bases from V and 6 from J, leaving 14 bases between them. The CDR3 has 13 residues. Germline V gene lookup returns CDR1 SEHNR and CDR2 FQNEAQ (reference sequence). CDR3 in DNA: TGTGCCAGCGAAACAGGGTCCGGTCAGCCCCAGCATTTT. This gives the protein CASETGSGQPQHF.